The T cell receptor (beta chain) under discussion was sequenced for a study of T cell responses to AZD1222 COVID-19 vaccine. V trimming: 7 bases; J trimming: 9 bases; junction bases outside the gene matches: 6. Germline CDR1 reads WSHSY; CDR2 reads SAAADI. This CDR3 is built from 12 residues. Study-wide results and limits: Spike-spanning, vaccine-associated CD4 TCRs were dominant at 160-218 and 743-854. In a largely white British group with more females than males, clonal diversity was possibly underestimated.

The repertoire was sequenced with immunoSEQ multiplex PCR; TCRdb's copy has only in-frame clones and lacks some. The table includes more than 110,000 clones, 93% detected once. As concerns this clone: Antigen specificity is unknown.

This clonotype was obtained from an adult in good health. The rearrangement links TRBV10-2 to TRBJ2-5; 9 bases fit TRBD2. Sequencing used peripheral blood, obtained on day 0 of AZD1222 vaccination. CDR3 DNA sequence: TGCGCCAGCACTTCTAGCGGGACGTCCCAGTACTTC. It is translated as CASTSSGTSQYF.